The rows below give T cell receptor beta chains drawn from one sample of a study of OX40 agonist ivuxolimab in advanced cancers. Assay: immunoSEQ multiplex PCR; the TCRdb copy retains only in-frame clones and omits some. The table records about 40,000 clones, around 88% of them present only once. Sequenced here: CD4+ or CD8+ T cells sorted from blood, sampled in a trial of the OX40 agonist ivuxolimab. These receptors all stem from an adult with an advanced solid tumor such as melanoma, head and neck, liver or kidney cancer. CDR3s include the opening cysteine and the closing phenylalanine or tryptophan.

TRBV27	TRBJ2-7	CASRPGHSYEQYF
TRBV27	TRBJ2-5	CASKGGQRGETQYF
TRBV14	TRBJ2-7	CASSQVLGYEQYF
TRBV6-5	TRBJ2-1	CASTDGPYNEQFF
TRBV9	TRBJ2-7	CASSVEGRPYEQYF
TRBV4-1	TRBJ2-3	CASSLGTSGSLSDTQYF
TRBV20-1	TRBJ2-7	CSALPYEQYF
TRBV27	TRBJ2-1	CASSFGPLGRNEQFF
TRBV27	TRBJ2-3	CASSLIEGMSTDTQYF
TRBV28	TRBJ1-2	CASTLQVNYGYTF
TRBV11-2	TRBJ2-3	CASSSLAPGLVADTQYF
TRBV28	TRBJ2-1	CASSVWAGAYNEQFF
TRBV28	TRBJ2-7	CASSLGREQYF
TRBV28	TRBJ2-3	CASSEPGRTDTQYF
TRBV6-5	TRBJ2-7	CASSEASSYEQYF
TRBV6-4	-	CASSEGPTYEQYF
TRBV2	TRBJ2-7	CATKRGTPYEQYF
TRBV27	TRBJ2-1	CASSPTRVTGDYNEQFF
TRBV6-5	TRBJ2-5	CASSAGQGTETQYF
TRBV28	TRBJ2-7	CATRSREGREFYEQYF
TRBV19	TRBJ1-2	CASSSSTGGGDGYTF
TRBV9	TRBJ2-7	CASSVEVGTGVYEQYF
TRBV28	TRBJ2-1	CASSFLWGADNEQFF